Each of the 24 T cell receptor beta chains below was sequenced from the same sample in a study of cytomegalovirus exposure and HLA in healthy donors. PCR involved 60 Vbeta and 13 Jbeta primers. Profiling relied on immunoSEQ multiplex PCR, and the TCRdb table lists in-frame clones only, not all of them. The sample holds more than 130,000 clones, around 80% seen once. Sequencing input: PBMCs. All receptors come from a middle-aged man in good health and CMV-seropositive.

The genes are TRBV19 and TRBJ1-1; D not resolved. The V gene lost 8 bases and the J gene lost 4 bases, with 14 bases spanning the gap. Germline CDR1 and CDR2: LNHDA and SQIVND (reference sequence). The CDR3 is 13 residues long. The CDR3 region is CASGMFRGTEAFF. The CDR3 nucleotides are TGTGCCAGTGGGATGTTTCGGGGCACTGAAGCTTTCTTT.

The V call is TRBV5-1, the J call TRBJ1-2, with 11 bases aligning to TRBD1. This CDR3 contains 15 residues. Looked up from germline, CDR1 is SGHRS and CDR2 is YFSETQ. V lost 4 bases, J lost 5 bases, and 7 bases stayed unmatched. CDR3: CASSRAGTGGYGYTF. The CDR3 nucleotides read TGCGCCAGCAGCCGAGCCGGGACAGGGGGATATGGCTACACCTTC.

The chain is built from TRBV4-1 and TRBJ2-7; D unresolved. V was pared by 0 bases and J by 0 bases, with 9 bases between. Germline values: CDR1 MGHRA, CDR2 YSYEKL. The CDR3 contains 15 residues. CDR3 nucleotide sequence: TGCGCCAGCAGCCAAGAGTTTGGCAGCTCCTACGAGCAGTACTTC. This gives the protein CASSQEFGSSYEQYF.

This clone was seen only once. In the same sample, other DNA sequences code for this CDR3. The V call is TRBV19, the J call TRBJ1-5; D is uncertain. The CDR3 is made up of 12 amino acids. The ends were cut back, 4 bases at V and 4 bases at J, with 5 bases in the middle. Germline V lookup: CDR1 LNHDA, CDR2 SQIVND (reference sequence). The DNA of the CDR3 is TGTGCCAGTAGTACCGGTAATCAGCCCCAGCATTTT. It codes for CASSTGNQPQHF.

The chain combines TRBV6-5 with TRBJ2-1, with a tentative D call TRBD2 (5 bases). CDR1 and CDR2 (germline): MNHEY, SVGAGI. The CDR3 is 15 amino acids. V dropped 8 bases and J dropped 1 base, with 15 bases sitting between them. The CDR3 region has the DNA TGTGCCAGCGGAACTATCGGACTGTCCTACAATGAGCAGTTCTTC. This encodes CASGTIGLSYNEQFF.

The chain carries TRBV10-3 and TRBJ1-5, with TRBD1 identical over 8 bases. V shed 2 bases and J 7 bases; nucleotides not matched to a gene: 7. The CDR3 extends over 15 amino acids. CDR1 and CDR2 from the germline V gene are ENHRY and SYGVKD. The CDR3: CAISEQGAHGQPQHF. For the CDR3, the DNA is TGTGCCATCAGTGAGCAGGGGGCGCATGGGCAGCCCCAGCATTTT.

V and J are TRBV4-1 and TRBJ2-3; D might be TRBD2 (6 bases). The CDR3 loop spans 16 amino acids. The V gene's germline CDR1 is MGHRA and CDR2 YSYEKL. Trimming took off 0 bases at V and 0 bases at J, with 10 bases between the two ends. CDR3 protein: CASSQDGGVSTDTQYF. The CDR3 nucleotides are TGCGCCAGCAGCCAAGATGGCGGGGTGAGCACAGATACGCAGTATTTT.

This clone came up once. The chain recombines TRBV7-9 with TRBJ1-4; D remains unclear. V was clipped by 3 bases and J by 0 bases, with 8 bases between them. In germline, CDR1 is SEHNR, CDR2 FQNEAQ (reference sequence). The CDR3 contains 15 residues. CDR3 loop: CASSFYSATNEKLFF. The DNA for the CDR3 is TGTGCCAGCAGCTTCTACAGTGCAACTAATGAAAAACTGTTTTTT. The variable domain in full, completed from reference TRBV7-9 and TRBJ1-4, reads DTGVSQNPRHKITKRGQNVTFRCDPISEHNRLYWYRQTLGQGPEFLTYFQNEAQLEKSRLLSDRFSAERPKGSFSTLEIQRTEQGDSAMYLCASSFYSATNEKLFFGSGTQLSVL.

This sequence joins TRBV7-9 and TRBJ1-2; 7 positions match TRBD1. The CDR3 has 14 residues. Germline CDR1 is SEHNR and CDR2 is FQNEAQ (reference sequence). V shed 3 bases and J 7 bases; nucleotides not matched to a gene: 8. CDR3 bases: TGTGCCAGCAGCTTTACAGGGGCCTCTGGTGGCTACACCTTC. It codes for CASSFTGASGGYTF.

The CDR3 spells CASSPSATRGQNEKLFF. CDR3 coding DNA: TGTGCCAGCAGCCCCTCAGCTACTAGGGGACAGAATGAAAAACTGTTTTTT. The chain employs TRBV4-2 and TRBJ1-4; the match to TRBD1 covers 7 bases. The germline V gene has CDR1 LGHNA and CDR2 YNFKEQ. CDR3 length: 17 amino acids. Trimming at V came to 4 bases and at J to 5 bases, leaving 13 bases not matched to a gene.

This clone was observed a single time. The chain uses TRBV19 and TRBJ1-2, with D hard to call. Trimming took off 5 bases at V and 4 bases at J, with 11 bases between the two ends. CDR1 and CDR2 (germline): LNHDA, SQIVND (reference sequence). The CDR3 has 13 amino acids. The CDR3 sequence: CASSPSIIYGYTF. The DNA for the CDR3 is TGTGCCAGTAGTCCGTCTATTATCTATGGCTACACCTTC.

This chain uses TRBV9 with TRBJ1-1; D gene unclear. Germline CDR1 reads SGDLS; CDR2 reads YYNGEE. The CDR3 is made up of 15 amino acids. The V and J ends lost 0 bases and 0 bases respectively, with 9 bases between them. CDR3 region: CASSVANAVNTEAFF. In DNA, the CDR3 is TGTGCCAGCAGCGTAGCTAATGCGGTGAACACTGAAGCTTTCTTT.

This clone has only a few counts. The rearrangement joins TRBV29-1 to TRBJ1-1; D gene uncertain. Germline V lookup: CDR1 SQVTM, CDR2 ANQGSEA. The germline V and J ends were trimmed by 6 bases and 1 base, with 12 bases remaining between them. The length of the CDR3 is 13 residues. The CDR3 DNA is TGCAGCGTCGTGGAGCAGTGGAACACTGAAGCTTTCTTT. Translating gives CSVVEQWNTEAFF.

This clone was observed a single time. The rearrangement uses TRBV5-1 and TRBJ1-6; 9 bases match TRBD1. The CDR3 runs 14 residues. Germline V gene sequence: CDR1 SGHRS, CDR2 YFSETQ. J lost 10 bases, V lost 1 base, and 3 bases had no gene match. Written as DNA, the CDR3 is TGCGCCAGCAGCTTGCCCGGACAGGGGTCACCCCTCCACTTT. Protein product: CASSLPGQGSPLHF. Supplemented by reference TRBV5-1 and TRBJ1-6, the full variable domain reads KAGVTQTPRYLIKTRGQQVTLSCSPISGHRSVSWYQQTPGQGLQFLFEYFSETQRNKGNFPGRFSGRQFSNSRSEMNVSTLELGDSALYLCASSLPGQGSPLHFGNGTRLTVT.

This clone occurred a few times. The chain joins TRBV5-5 to TRBJ2-3; D is unclear. In germline, CDR1 is SGHKS, CDR2 YYEKEE (reference sequence). This CDR3 is built from 12 residues. With 2 bases removed from V and 5 bases from J, the gap between germline ends came to 6 bases. CDR3 nucleotides: TGTGCCAGCAGCTTAATATTAGATACGCAGTATTTT. Translated: CASSLILDTQYF.

The chain uses TRBV5-6 and TRBJ2-1, with 13 positions matching TRBD2. This CDR3 spans 18 amino acids. The germline gives CDR1 SGHDT, CDR2 YYEEEE. V shed 2 bases, J shed 6 bases, and the junction held 11 bases outside the gene matches. For the CDR3, the DNA is TGTGCCAGCAGCTTAAGGACTAGCGGGGGCCCGGGAACCAATGAGCAGTTCTTC. This translates into CASSLRTSGGPGTNEQFF.

V usage is TRBV4-1 and J usage is TRBJ2-7; a weak D match, TRBD1 (5 bases). Germline V gene lookup returns CDR1 MGHRA and CDR2 YSYEKL. This CDR3 spans 15 amino acids. V was trimmed by 0 bases and J by 4 bases, leaving 13 bases between them. In DNA, the CDR3 is TGCGCCAGCAGCCAAGATTGGGCAGGGTGGTACGAGCAGTACTTC. As protein: CASSQDWAGWYEQYF.

The chain combines TRBV7-2 with TRBJ1-2, with D unclear. The CDR3 runs to 12 residues. Germline V gives CDR1 SGHTA, CDR2 FQGNSA. V shed 3 bases and J shed 4 bases, with 6 bases lying between them. The CDR3 sequence: CASSFPTYGYTF. DNA for the CDR3: TGTGCCAGCAGCTTCCCTACCTATGGCTACACCTTC. The entire variable domain, with the rest obtained from reference TRBV7-2 and TRBJ1-2, is as follows: GAGVSQSPSNKVTEKGKDVELRCDPISGHTALYWYRQSLGQGLEFLIYFQGNSAPDKSGLPSDRFSAERTGGSVSTLTIQRTQQEDSAVYLCASSFPTYGYTFGSGTRLTVV.

The chain recombines TRBV6-1 with TRBJ2-5; 7 bases are shared with TRBD2. There are 15 residues in the CDR3. Germline assignment: CDR1 MNHNS and CDR2 SASEGT. J gave up 5 bases and V 6 bases, and 12 bases lay outside the gene matches. CDR3 in amino acids: CASSRSGVLRETQYF. The CDR3 region has the DNA TGTGCCAGCAGCCGCAGCGGGGTTTTAAGGGAGACCCAGTACTTC.

The chain combines TRBV30 with TRBJ2-3; 8 bases fit TRBD2. V gave up 0 bases and J gave up 4 bases; unmatched junction bases: 12. The CDR3 runs 17 residues. Germline values: CDR1 GTSNPN, CDR2 SVGIG (reference sequence). CDR3: CAWSVPPGGVRADTQYF. Here the CDR3 DNA reads TGTGCCTGGAGTGTACCCCCGGGGGGGGTTAGGGCAGATACGCAGTATTTT.

The CDR3 coding sequence is TGCGCCAGCAGTGGGTCAGGGGATCAGCCCCAGCATTTT. Encoded protein: CASSGSGDQPQHF. The chain uses TRBV10-1 and TRBJ1-5, with a tentative D call TRBD1 (6 bases). The CDR3 is 13 residues long. V was cut by 4 bases and J by 5 bases, with 9 bases left in between. The germline V gene has CDR1 WNHNN and CDR2 SYGVQD (reference sequence).

The rearrangement joins TRBV10-1 to TRBJ2-1; 13 nucleotides align to TRBD2. From germline, CDR1 is WNHNN and CDR2 SYGVQD (reference sequence). V was pared by 3 bases and J by 7 bases, with 6 bases of the junction left unmatched. The CDR3 runs to 16 residues. This CDR3 reads CASSDPGLAGSNEQFF. The CDR3 DNA is TGCGCCAGCAGTGACCCGGGACTAGCGGGATCGAATGAGCAGTTCTTC.

V and J are TRBV19 and TRBJ1-4; 8 bases align to TRBD1. The CDR3 length is 13 residues. Germline lookup yields CDR1 LNHDA and CDR2 SQIVND (reference sequence). The junction had 6 bases not matched to a gene; V was cut back by 10 bases and J by 5 bases. CDR3 region: CATRTGLNEKLFF. The CDR3 region has the DNA TGTGCCACCCGGACAGGGTTAAATGAAAAACTGTTTTTT.

This clone was seen a handful of times. The V gene is TRBV2, the J gene TRBJ1-1, with 7 bases fitting TRBD1. The CDR3 extends over 16 amino acids. The ends lost 6 bases at V and 1 base at J; junction bases unmatched: 11. Germline V gene lookup returns CDR1 SNHLY and CDR2 FYNNEI. The CDR3 DNA reads TGTGCCAGCAGCGTGACAGGGATGTTTGGGAACACTGAAGCTTTCTTT. It specifies CASSVTGMFGNTEAFF.